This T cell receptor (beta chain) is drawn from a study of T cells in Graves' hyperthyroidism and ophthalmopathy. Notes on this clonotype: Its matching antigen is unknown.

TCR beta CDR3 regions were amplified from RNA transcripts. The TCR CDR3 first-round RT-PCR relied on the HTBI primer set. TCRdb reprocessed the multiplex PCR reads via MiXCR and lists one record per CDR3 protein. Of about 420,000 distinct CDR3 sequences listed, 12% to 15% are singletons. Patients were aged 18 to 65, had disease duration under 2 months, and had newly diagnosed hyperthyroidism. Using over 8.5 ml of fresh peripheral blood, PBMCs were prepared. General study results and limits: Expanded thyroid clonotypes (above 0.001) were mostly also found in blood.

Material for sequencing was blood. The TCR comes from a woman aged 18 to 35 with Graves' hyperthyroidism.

CDR3 bases: TGCAGTGCTAGAGATCCAGGGGGGGTCAATGAGCAGTTCTTC. Amino acids: CSARDPGGVNEQFF. The chain links TRBV20-1 to TRBJ2-1; either TRBD1 or TRBD2 may fit D (7 bases each). The CDR3 runs 14 residues. Germline V gives CDR1 DFQATT, CDR2 SNEGSKA (reference sequence). With 0 bases removed from V and 6 bases from J, the gap between germline ends came to 12 bases.